This T cell receptor beta chain was observed in a study of beta chain features in type 1 diabetes. Broader study findings: A potential influence of HLA type upon TCRB rearrangement remained unresolved herein.

One heparinised draw, averaging roughly 0.12 L, was taken per donor. The CDR3 consists of 15 residues. Germline CDR1 is SGHDT and CDR2 is YYEEEE. The V gene lost 0 bases and the J gene lost 3 bases, with 12 bases spanning the gap. What was sequenced were expressed TCRB transcripts, since all of the isolated RNA had been reverse transcribed. Deep immunoSEQ sequencing covered naive, central memory and regulatory T cell samples. Repertoires were generated with immunoSEQ multiplex PCR, while TCRdb's copy carries only in-frame clones and drops some. The table records about 320,000 clones, around 13% of them present only once. This clone was detected a few times. Its antigen remains unidentified.

V is TRBV5-6 and J is TRBJ1-2, with a weak D call TRBD1 (6 bases). This TCR was sampled from a man younger than 40 in good health. Sequenced material: central memory CD4+ T cells from blood. The CDR3 here is CASSLVGRQDYGYTF. For the CDR3, the DNA is TGTGCCAGCAGCTTGGTGGGTAGACAGGACTATGGCTACACCTTC. Based on the CDR3 plus reference TRBV5-6 and TRBJ1-2, the full variable domain is DAGVTQSPTHLIKTRGQQVTLRCSPKSGHDTVSWYQQALGQGPQFIFQYYEEEERQRGNFPDRFSGHQFPNYSSELNVNALLLGDSALYLCASSLVGRQDYGYTFGSGTRLTVV.